These 27 T cell receptor beta chains share one sample of origin, sequenced in a study of shared T cell receptors in the human thymus. Data came from immunoSEQ multiplex PCR; TCRdb stores just in-frame clones and leaves some out. The sample shows about 380,000 clones, about 95% of them seen only once. The specimen was thymocytes. These receptors were obtained from a human donor.

This clone was observed once. This sequence joins TRBV19 and TRBJ2-7; 9 bases map to TRBD1. The germline V gene has CDR1 LNHDA and CDR2 SQIVND (reference sequence). The trim removed 7 bases at V and 6 bases at J, leaving 13 bases unmatched. This CDR3 region has 15 residues. The DNA for the CDR3 is TGTGCCAGTACCCCCCGCAGGGACAGGGATGGCGAGCAGTACTTC. Translating gives CASTPRRDRDGEQYF.

The chain couples TRBV5-1 to TRBJ2-1, with no clear D. Germline V lookup: CDR1 SGHRS, CDR2 YFSETQ. V gave up 2 bases and J gave up 9 bases, with 12 bases separating them. The CDR3 is made up of 13 amino acids. CDR3 residues: CASSFASRGEQFF. Here the CDR3 DNA reads TGCGCCAGCAGCTTCGCGTCCCGCGGTGAGCAGTTCTTC.

The chain is built from TRBV2 and TRBJ2-5, with 10 bases aligning to TRBD2. V lost 11 bases, J lost 1 base, and 7 bases stayed unmatched. The CDR3 is 14 residues long. Germline values: CDR1 SNHLY, CDR2 FYNNEI. CDR3 loop: CAGLSGRLQETQYF. CDR3 sequence (DNA): TGTGCCGGGCTTAGCGGGAGGCTCCAAGAGACCCAGTACTTC.

The CDR3 here is CASSRDDGGGREETQYF. CDR3 coding DNA: TGCGCCAGCAGCCGAGACGACGGGGGCGGGAGGGAAGAGACCCAGTACTTC. The V and J genes are TRBV5-1 and TRBJ2-5; TRBD2 matches 9 bases. V lost 4 bases, J lost 3 bases, and 13 bases stayed unmatched. CDR3 length equals 17 residues. Germline lookup yields CDR1 SGHRS and CDR2 YFSETQ.

The V call is TRBV29-1, the J call TRBJ2-1; D is uncertain. The CDR3 has 14 residues. CDR1 and CDR2 (germline): SQVTM, ANQGSEA. V was clipped by 5 bases and J by 4 bases, with 15 bases between them. As DNA, the CDR3 is TGCAGCGTTCTGCAGGACCGACCTTACAATGAGCAGTTCTTC. Protein product: CSVLQDRPYNEQFF.

The J gene is TRBJ1-2, the V gene TRBV6-5; D unclear. Looked up from germline, CDR1 is MNHEY and CDR2 is SVGAGI. Trimming pared 5 bases from V and 7 bases from J, leaving 14 bases between. This CDR3 contains 13 residues. As DNA, the CDR3 is TGTGCCAGCAGTAGACACCCTAGGGCTGGCTACACCTTC. Its translation: CASSRHPRAGYTF.

A few counts support this clone. This rearrangement joins TRBV28 to TRBJ2-7; D is perhaps TRBD2 (6 bases). In germline, CDR1 is MDHEN, CDR2 SYDVKM. The CDR3 loop spans 15 amino acids. V lost 6 bases, J lost 7 bases, and 22 bases lay in between. CDR3: CASRVPRERREEQYF. The CDR3 DNA reads as TGTGCCAGCAGAGTTCCCCGGGAGCGGCGGGAAGAGCAGTACTTC.

V is TRBV11-3 and J is TRBJ2-4; D tentatively fits TRBD1 or TRBD2 (5 bases each). Germline-derived CDR1 and CDR2 are SGHNT and YENEEA. The ends were cut back, 5 bases at V and 5 bases at J, with 19 bases in the middle. The CDR3 loop spans 16 amino acids. The CDR3 is CASSAPALRGENIQYF. CDR3 coding DNA: TGTGCCAGCAGCGCCCCTGCGTTGAGGGGCGAAAACATTCAGTACTTC.

The rearrangement joins TRBV10-1 to TRBJ2-7; a possible D gene is TRBD2 (6 bases). V lost 6 bases and J lost 2, with 8 bases in between. This CDR3 contains 12 residues. CDR1 is WNHNN and CDR2 is SYGVQD in the germline V gene (reference sequence). The CDR3 sequence is CASRGGPYEQYF. Written as DNA, the CDR3 is TGCGCCAGCAGGGGAGGCCCCTACGAGCAGTACTTC.

The rearrangement links TRBV27 to TRBJ2-7, with a weak D call TRBD2 (5 bases). The ends were cut back, 1 base at V and 0 bases at J, with 16 bases in the middle. CDR3 size: 17 residues. Germline lookup yields CDR1 MNHEY and CDR2 SMNVEV (reference sequence). The CDR3 nucleotides read TGTGCCAGCAGTTTATGGAGGAAGCGGAGGAGCTCCTACGAGCAGTACTTC. Its translation is CASSLWRKRRSSYEQYF.

The gene calls are TRBV7-9 and TRBJ1-2; a possible D gene is TRBD1 (6 bases). The CDR3 has 14 residues. Trimming removed 5 bases from V and 5 bases from J, with 15 bases in between. CDR1 SEHNR and CDR2 FQNEAQ come from the germline V gene (reference sequence). Here the CDR3 DNA reads TGTGCCAGCAGCCGCCGACAGGCTGAATATGGCTACACCTTC. Its translation is CASSRRQAEYGYTF.

This clone was recorded only once. The chain links TRBV28 to TRBJ2-3; possible D gene TRBD2, 6 bases. The V end lost 6 bases, the J end lost 5 bases, and 36 bases lay between the germline ends. Per the germline V gene, CDR1 is MDHEN and CDR2 is SYDVKM. The CDR3 extends over 21 amino acids. The CDR3 DNA sequence: TGTGCCAGCAGCTGTCTCACCGGGATCTCCCAGACTAGGATCGGGGGAGATACGCAGTATTTT. Encoded protein: CASSCLTGISQTRIGGDTQYF.

The chain uses TRBV7-2 and TRBJ2-7; TRBD2 matches at 10 bases. The V and J ends lost 5 bases and 3 bases, in that order; junction bases with no gene match: 4. The germline V gene encodes CDR1 SGHTA and CDR2 FQGNSA. The CDR3 totals 14 residues. CDR3 protein: CASSQAGGDYEQYF. The CDR3 coding sequence is TGTGCCAGCAGCCAAGCGGGAGGGGACTACGAGCAGTACTTC.

This chain uses TRBV15 with TRBJ2-1, with 11 bases identical to TRBD2. Unmatched junction bases numbered 9, after V lost 0 bases and J lost 8 bases. CDR1 and CDR2 from the germline V gene are LNHNV and YYDKDF (reference sequence). This CDR3 is built from 17 residues. The chain's CDR3 is CATSRDWVAGGPYEQFF. CDR3 coding DNA: TGTGCCACCAGCAGAGATTGGGTAGCGGGAGGGCCTTATGAGCAGTTCTTC.

The J gene is TRBJ2-2, the V gene TRBV27; D ambiguous. V gave up 1 base and J gave up 3 bases, with 0 bases separating them. The CDR3 consists of 12 residues. Germline values: CDR1 MNHEY, CDR2 SMNVEV (reference sequence). DNA for the CDR3: TGTGCCAGCAGTTTATACACCGGGGAGCTGTTTTTT. This codes for CASSLYTGELFF.

The V and J genes are TRBV10-3 and TRBJ2-1; weak D call: TRBD1 (7 bases). V lost 0 bases and J lost 3, with 15 bases in between. The CDR3 spans 17 residues. From germline, CDR1 is ENHRY and CDR2 SYGVKD. This CDR3 is CAISESGGQGGYNEQFF. Here the CDR3 DNA reads TGTGCCATCAGTGAGTCTGGCGGGCAGGGGGGCTACAATGAGCAGTTCTTC.

The chain recombines TRBV7-8 with TRBJ2-7; 9 bases agree with TRBD1. The V segment lost 1 base and the J segment 0 bases; nucleotides outside the gene matches: 7. This CDR3 has 17 amino acids. Germline V gene data show CDR1 as SGHVS and CDR2 as FQNEAQ. This CDR3 reads CASSLGPGQGPSYEQYF. In nucleotides, the CDR3 is TGTGCCAGCAGCTTAGGTCCGGGACAGGGACCCTCCTACGAGCAGTACTTC.

For the CDR3, the DNA is TGTGCCAGTAGTATAAGCAGCAGGGAGGGCGGCTACACCTTC. Translated: CASSISSREGGYTF. V usage is TRBV19 and J usage is TRBJ1-2; possibly TRBD1 for D (5 bases). Germline V CDR1 and CDR2: LNHDA, SQIVND (reference sequence). V was shortened by 2 bases and J by 8 bases, with 15 bases between the two germline ends. The CDR3 is 14 residues long.

The chain carries TRBV27 and TRBJ2-1, with TRBD2 identical over 8 bases. V shed 8 bases, J shed 8 bases, and the junction held 14 bases outside the gene matches. CDR3 size: 15 residues. Germline lookup yields CDR1 MNHEY and CDR2 SMNVEV (reference sequence). CDR3 in DNA: TGTGCCAGCGGTAAACTAGTAGCGGGGCAATATGAGCAGTTCTTC. Translation gives CASGKLVAGQYEQFF.

V and J are TRBV7-2 and TRBJ1-1; D is perhaps TRBD1 (5 bases). The CDR3 spans 13 residues. Germline V gene sequence: CDR1 SGHTA, CDR2 FQGNSA. The germline V and J ends were trimmed by 6 bases and 6 bases, with 14 bases remaining between them. The CDR3: CASSSGRGSEAFF. CDR3 DNA sequence: TGTGCCAGCAGTTCAGGGCGGGGCTCTGAAGCTTTCTTT.

The chain recombines TRBV5-6 with TRBJ1-2; D is uncertain. Germline V CDR1 and CDR2: SGHDT, YYEEEE. This CDR3 has 13 amino acids. V was shortened by 1 base and J by 6 bases, with 10 bases between the two germline ends. Here the CDR3 reads CASSLSGSHGYTF. The CDR3 nucleotides are TGTGCCAGCAGCTTGAGCGGCTCCCATGGCTACACCTTC.

V gene TRBV7-2 combines with J gene TRBJ1-2, with TRBD1 matching 7 bases. CDR3 size: 17 residues. J gave up 6 bases and V 5 bases, and 18 bases lay outside the gene matches. Germline values: CDR1 SGHTA, CDR2 FQGNSA. The CDR3 sequence is CASSPKARGQPPHGYTF. Written as DNA, the CDR3 is TGTGCCAGCAGCCCAAAGGCGCGGGGACAGCCCCCCCATGGCTACACCTTC.

About this clone itself: This CDR3 is also generated by other DNA sequences in the sample. The chain joins TRBV5-6 to TRBJ2-7; D remains unclear. The CDR3 is 12 residues long. Per the germline V gene, CDR1 is SGHDT and CDR2 is YYEEEE. The V and J ends lost 4 bases and 2 bases respectively, with 7 bases between them. The CDR3 sequence is CASSLVPYEQYF. The DNA of the CDR3 is TGTGCCAGCAGCCTGGTACCCTACGAGCAGTACTTC.

This clone was seen only once. J is TRBJ2-1 and V is TRBV7-2; possibly TRBD2 for D (5 bases). Germline CDR1 is SGHTA and CDR2 is FQGNSA. The germline V and J ends were trimmed by 3 bases and 9 bases, with 18 bases remaining between them. The CDR3 is made up of 15 amino acids. The CDR3 DNA reads as TGTGCCAGCAGCTTTTCGTACGGGAAGATTCGTGAGCAGTTCTTC. It codes for CASSFSYGKIREQFF.

This CDR3 is CASSIVPGTDTQYF. As DNA, the CDR3 is TGTGCCAGTAGTATAGTCCCGGGCACAGATACGCAGTATTTT. The chain links TRBV19 to TRBJ2-3; D ambiguous. The CDR3 contains 14 residues. V lost 1 base and J 1 base, leaving 6 bases between the germline ends. Germline V gene sequence: CDR1 LNHDA, CDR2 SQIVND (reference sequence).

This chain connects TRBV5-8 to TRBJ2-4, with 11 bases identical to TRBD1. The CDR3 runs to 20 residues. CDR1 and CDR2 from the germline V gene are SGHTS and YDEGEE. V was pared by 1 base and J by 0 bases, with 12 bases of the junction left unmatched. For the CDR3, the DNA is TGTGCCAGCAGCTTGTATTTATGGGACAGGGGGTTCCTAGCCAAAAACATTCAGTACTTC. Its protein is CASSLYLWDRGFLAKNIQYF. The complete variable domain, with remaining parts taken from reference TRBV5-8 and TRBJ2-4, reads EAGVTQSPTHLIKTRGQQATLRCSPISGHTSVYWYQQALGLGLQFLLWYDEGEERNRGNFPPRFSGRQFPNYSSELNVNALELEDSALYLCASSLYLWDRGFLAKNIQYFGAGTRLSVL.

This rearrangement joins TRBV27 to TRBJ1-5; TRBD1 might be the D (5 bases). Germline V gene sequence: CDR1 MNHEY, CDR2 SMNVEV (reference sequence). The V and J ends lost 0 bases and 5 bases respectively, with 14 bases between them. The CDR3 totals 16 residues. In DNA form, the CDR3 reads TGTGCCAGCAGTTTATCGGGCTCAGGGAAAGATCAGCCCCAGCATTTT. Translation gives CASSLSGSGKDQPQHF.